This T cell receptor (beta chain) derives from a study of cytotoxic CD8 clonotypes in ibrutinib-treated CLL. Background on the study: Included were about a dozen relapsed/refractory and about 15 treatment-naive patients, of whom roughly 17 were IGHV unmutated.

The repertoire was sequenced with immunoSEQ multiplex PCR; TCRdb's copy has only in-frame clones and lacks some. Here the sample spans about 300,000 clones, 67% being singletons. Germline CDR1 reads SGHTA; CDR2 reads FQGTGA. The junction had 8 bases not matched to a gene; V was cut back by 5 bases and J by 7 bases. The CDR3 is made up of 14 amino acids. Study findings and constraints: Public clonotypes were rare and shrank or held steady on treatment.

This clone came up a few times. Its cognate antigen is unknown. The rearrangement uses TRBV7-3 and TRBJ1-2; 9 bases fit TRBD1. The sequenced sample was PBMCs, obtained after 36 months of ibrutinib treatment. The TCR sequence derives from a human donor with chronic lymphocytic leukemia. This CDR3 reads CASSLGTGPAGYTF. The CDR3, as DNA: TGTGCCAGCAGCCTAGGGACAGGGCCGGCTGGCTACACCTTC.